A selection of T cell receptor beta chains follows, all from one sample in a study of T cell repertoires in cytomegalovirus infection. TCRdb re-called the reads through MiXCR, storing one row per CDR3 protein. The sample holds about 890,000 distinct CDR3 sequences, roughly 30% seen once. No antigens are known for them. Here the sequenced sample was cultured CD8+ T cells from PBMCs, taken from culture after CMV antigen stimulation. These receptors came from a human donor in good health (CMV status not recorded). Some clones in this sample may be carry-over from other donors' samples. CDR3s include the opening cysteine and the closing phenylalanine or tryptophan. The order of the fields is D gene, J gene, CDR3 length, clone size, V gene, CDR3 DNA, CDR3 protein. The D gene is left open where the match is weak. Clone size appears in some rows only: once, few, many, or a class for an expanded clone.

NA,TRBJ1-6,15,few,TRBV7-4,TGTGCCAGCAGCTTAGGACACCGGCGTATCGTGGCCCTCCACTTT,CASSLGHRRIVALHF
NA,TRBJ2-3,14,few,TRBV7-9,TGTGCCAGCAGCATGACAGCTAGCACAGATACGCAGTATTTT,CASSMTASTDTQYF
NA,TRBJ2-5,15,NA,TRBV10-3,TGTGCCATCAGTGAGTCCGCAGGGCAGCAAGAGACCCAGTACTTC,CAISESAGQQETQYF
TRBD2,TRBJ2-2,16,NA,TRBV10-3,TGTGCCATCTGGGAGGGTGCGGGGGAATACACCGGGGAGCTGTTTTTT,CAIWEGAGEYTGELFF
NA,TRBJ2-1,12,few,TRBV7-9,TGTGCCAGCTTCTTCAATTTCAATGAGCAGTTCTTC,CASFFNFNEQFF
NA,TRBJ2-2,17,many,TRBV7-6,TGTGCCAGCAGCTTATCAGTTACAGTGTCGTCCACCGGGGAGCTGTTTTTT,CASSLSVTVSSTGELFF
TRBD1,TRBJ2-3,15,few,TRBV6-6,TGTGCCAGCAGCCCCTTAGACAGGGGTCTAGATACGCAGTATTTT,CASSPLDRGLDTQYF
TRBD2,TRBJ2-7,16,NA,TRBV7-6,TGTGCCAGCAGCCCTGATGGGAGCGGGGGGTTTTACGAGCAGTACTTC,CASSPDGSGGFYEQYF
NA,TRBJ1-4,16,NA,TRBV6-1,TGTGCCAGCAGCATGAGGGAGGTAATGGAAAATGAAAAACTGTTTTTT,CASSMREVMENEKLFF
TRBD1,TRBJ1-1,14,many,TRBV12-3/TRBV12-4,TGTGCCAGCAGTGGGACAGGCAGGGGCACTGAAGCTTTCTTT,CASSGTGRGTEAFF
TRBD1,TRBJ2-1,14,few,TRBV11-2,TGTGCCAGCAGCTTTAGACAGGGGAACAATGAGCAGTTCTTC,CASSFRQGNNEQFF
NA,TRBJ1-2,16,NA,TRBV4-1,TGCGCCAGCAGCCAAGATCACGGGGCAGGGAACTATGGCTACACCTTC,CASSQDHGAGNYGYTF
NA,TRBJ2-7,15,few,TRBV27,TGTGCCAGCAGTTTAAACCCACGGGTTGGGTACGAGCAGTACTTC,CASSLNPRVGYEQYF
TRBD2,TRBJ2-5,15,once,TRBV7-3,TGTGCCAGCAGCCTCGAGCGGGGGGGCCTGGAGACCCAGTACTTC,CASSLERGGLETQYF
TRBD1,TRBJ2-4,15,NA,TRBV6-2/TRBV6-3,TGTGCCAGCAGTACCGACAGGGAAGTCAAAAACATTCAGTACTTC,CASSTDREVKNIQYF
NA,TRBJ2-6,16,few,TRBV5-6,TGTGCCAGCAGCCCCGACAGCTACTCTGGGGCCAACGTCCTGACTTTC,CASSPDSYSGANVLTF
TRBD1,TRBJ2-5,15,NA,TRBV9,TGTGCCAGCAGCGAGGGGGGACAGGGCCCAGAGACCCAGTACTTC,CASSEGGQGPETQYF
NA,TRBJ2-6,17,NA,TRBV5-6,TGTGCCAGCAGCTTGTACATCTCCAGCTCTGGGGCCAACGTCCTGACTTTC,CASSLYISSSGANVLTF
TRBD1,TRBJ1-1,17,NA,TRBV6-6,TGTGCCAGCAGTTACACCAGGGGGCTGGGAATATTCACTGAAGCTTTCTTT,CASSYTRGLGIFTEAFF
NA,TRBJ1-1,16,NA,TRBV7-6,TGTGCCAGCAGCTTCCTTACCGGGGCCAAGAACACTGAAGCTTTCTTT,CASSFLTGAKNTEAFF
NA,TRBJ2-1,15,NA,TRBV27,TGTGCCAGCAGTTTTACGACAGACTCCTACAATGAGCAGTTCTTC,CASSFTTDSYNEQFF
NA,TRBJ2-1,15,NA,TRBV6-1,TGTGCCAGCAGTGCGCGGGGCCTCTCCTACAATGAGCAGTTCTTC,CASSARGLSYNEQFF
NA,TRBJ2-2,16,many,TRBV7-2,TGTGCCAGCAGCCCAGGGGCGGGGAGGAGCACCGGGGAGCTGTTTTTT,CASSPGAGRSTGELFF
NA,TRBJ2-2,15,few,TRBV5-1,TGCGCCAGCAGCTTATCGGCCACGAACACCGGGGAGCTGTTTTTT,CASSLSATNTGELFF
NA,TRBJ1-4,15,NA,TRBV12-3/TRBV12-4,TGTGCCAGCAGTGACTGGGACCCCACTAATGAAAAACTGTTTTTT,CASSDWDPTNEKLFF
NA,TRBJ1-1,15,few,TRBV7-9,TGTGCCAGCAGCTTAGTCCCAGATGTGAACACTGAAGCTTTCTTT,CASSLVPDVNTEAFF
TRBD1,TRBJ2-1,17,NA,TRBV28,TGTGCCAGCAGTTCCATTCGACAGGGGGCGAGGTACAATGAGCAGTTCTTC,CASSSIRQGARYNEQFF
NA,TRBJ1-2,16,NA,TRBV5-4,TGTGCCAGCAGCTTGGGGTCAGAACTATTTAACTATGGCTACACCTTC,CASSLGSELFNYGYTF
TRBD2,TRBJ2-1,14,once,TRBV20-1,TGCAGTGGAGAAGGGACTAGCGAGTACAATGAGCAGTTCTTC,CSGEGTSEYNEQFF
NA,TRBJ1-2,11,few,TRBV29-1,TGCAGCGACCGGGACTTAGATGGCTACACCTTC,CSDRDLDGYTF
TRBD1,TRBJ2-1,17,NA,TRBV28,TGTGCCAGCAGTTTCCCCGCATGGACAGGTACCCCCAATGAGCAGTTCTTC,CASSFPAWTGTPNEQFF
NA,TRBJ2-5,14,NA,TRBV6-5,TGTGCCAGCAGTTCAAGAGGGGAGAAAGAGACCCAGTACTTC,CASSSRGEKETQYF
NA,TRBJ2-3,11,few,TRBV10-2,TGCGCCAACCTCCGGGGAGATACGCAGTATTTT,CANLRGDTQYF
NA,TRBJ1-2,13,NA,TRBV29-1,TGCAGCGTTGAAAGCAGGGAAAACTATGGCTACACCTTC,CSVESRENYGYTF
NA,TRBJ1-5,12,many,TRBV7-6,TGTGCCGTCGGTGGGAACAATCAGCCCCAGCATTTT,CAVGGNNQPQHF
TRBD2,TRBJ2-1,16,few,TRBV27,TGTGCCAGCAGTTTATTTGGCGGGGGGGACTACAATGAGCAGTTCTTC,CASSLFGGGDYNEQFF
NA,TRBJ1-1,13,few,TRBV27,TGTGCCAGCAGTTTATACTTTGGAACTGAAGCTTTCTTT,CASSLYFGTEAFF
TRBD1,TRBJ1-1,14,few,TRBV7-9,TGTGCCAGCAGCTCTCGGGACAGGGGAGCTGAAGCTTTCTTT,CASSSRDRGAEAFF
NA,TRBJ2-3,14,few,TRBV6-5,TGTGCCAGCAGTTACGCCCCGGGACTGAGCACGCAGTATTTT,CASSYAPGLSTQYF
TRBD2,TRBJ2-3,18,many,TRBV7-8,TGTGCCAGCAGCTTACGTAGCGGGAGGATTCCTAGCACAGATACGCAGTATTTT,CASSLRSGRIPSTDTQYF
NA,TRBJ1-2,11,NA,TRBV19,TGTGCCAGTACAGCCGACTATGGCTACACCTTC,CASTADYGYTF
NA,TRBJ1-1,16,many,TRBV7-2,TGTGCCAGCAGCTTAGATTTGGGGGCGCTTAACTCTGAAGCTTTCTTT,CASSLDLGALNSEAFF
NA,TRBJ2-3,16,NA,TRBV6-2/TRBV6-3,TGTGCCAGCTCGCCCCTCGGGCCCTTAACCACAGATACGCAGTATTTT,CASSPLGPLTTDTQYF